This is a list of T cell receptor beta chains from one sample in a study of shared clonotypes between healthy human individuals. The table came from immunoSEQ multiplex PCR; TCRdb's copy has only in-frame clones and leaves some out. The sample gives some 580,000 clones, roughly 98% of which show up once; 0.3% is in the top ten. Sequenced material: naive CD8+ T cells sorted from blood. The receptors shown here come from a man aged 25 to 40 in good health. Both conserved end residues are part of each CDR3. The order of the fields is clone size, J gene, D gene, V gene, CDR3 protein, CDR3 DNA. A D gene is named only where the DNA matches it firmly. Only part of the rows carry a size: once, few, many, or a class if the clone is expanded.

clone size: .; J gene: TRBJ2-1; D gene: .; V gene: TRBV28; CDR3 protein: CASSFQGSYNEQFF; CDR3 DNA: TGTGCCAGCAGTTTTCAGGGCTCCTACAATGAGCAGTTCTTC
clone size: .; J gene: TRBJ2-3; D gene: .; V gene: TRBV5-1; CDR3 protein: CASQPGGDNTDTQYF; CDR3 DNA: TGCGCCAGTCAACCTGGAGGGGATAACACAGATACGCAGTATTTT
clone size: .; J gene: TRBJ2-1; D gene: TRBD2; V gene: TRBV9; CDR3 protein: CASSDSPGLADEQFF; CDR3 DNA: TGTGCCAGCAGCGACAGCCCGGGACTAGCGGATGAGCAGTTCTTC
clone size: .; J gene: TRBJ2-7; D gene: .; V gene: TRBV11-2; CDR3 protein: CASSSDRQETYEQYF; CDR3 DNA: TGTGCCAGCAGCTCCGATCGACAGGAAACCTACGAGCAGTACTTC
clone size: .; J gene: TRBJ2-7; D gene: .; V gene: TRBV7-8; CDR3 protein: CASSFGGSAYEQYF; CDR3 DNA: TGTGCCAGCAGCTTTGGTGGGTCTGCATACGAGCAGTACTTC
clone size: .; J gene: TRBJ2-5; D gene: .; V gene: TRBV28; CDR3 protein: CASSGFQGETQYF; CDR3 DNA: TGTGCCAGCAGTGGGTTTCAAGGAGAGACCCAGTACTTC
clone size: once; J gene: TRBJ2-3; D gene: TRBD2; V gene: TRBV7-9; CDR3 protein: CASSLGGLAGVPDTQYF; CDR3 DNA: TGTGCCAGCAGCTTAGGGGGACTAGCGGGAGTTCCAGATACGCAGTATTTT
clone size: .; J gene: TRBJ2-7; D gene: TRBD1; V gene: TRBV6-5; CDR3 protein: CASSSGTGGEQYF; CDR3 DNA: TGTGCCAGCAGTTCCGGGACAGGGGGAGAGCAGTACTTC
clone size: .; J gene: TRBJ2-5; D gene: TRBD1; V gene: TRBV7-9; CDR3 protein: CASSAASGTGYVTQYF; CDR3 DNA: TGTGCCAGCAGCGCGGCTTCCGGGACAGGGTATGTGACCCAGTACTTC
clone size: .; J gene: TRBJ1-5; D gene: .; V gene: TRBV4-1; CDR3 protein: CASSQGPGVSNQPQHF; CDR3 DNA: TGCGCCAGCAGCCAAGGACCGGGTGTGAGCAATCAGCCCCAGCATTTT
clone size: .; J gene: TRBJ2-1; D gene: TRBD2; V gene: TRBV11-2; CDR3 protein: CASSPGTSGPTDNEQFF; CDR3 DNA: TGTGCCAGCAGCCCCGGGACTAGCGGACCTACGGACAATGAGCAGTTCTTC
clone size: .; J gene: TRBJ1-4; D gene: .; V gene: TRBV7-6; CDR3 protein: CASSHPTRTGTNEKLFF; CDR3 DNA: TGTGCCAGCAGCCATCCGACTAGGACGGGAACAAATGAAAAACTGTTTTTT
clone size: .; J gene: TRBJ2-1; D gene: .; V gene: TRBV14; CDR3 protein: CASSHAERAPYNEQFF; CDR3 DNA: TGTGCCAGCAGCCACGCCGAGCGGGCCCCCTACAATGAGCAGTTCTTC
clone size: once; J gene: TRBJ2-1; D gene: TRBD1; V gene: TRBV5-1; CDR3 protein: CASSPRDRNWREQFF; CDR3 DNA: TGCGCCAGCAGCCCCCGGGACAGGAACTGGCGTGAGCAGTTCTTC
clone size: .; J gene: TRBJ2-2; D gene: .; V gene: TRBV7-6; CDR3 protein: CASSLASGELFF; CDR3 DNA: TGTGCCAGCAGCTTAGCCTCCGGGGAGCTGTTTTTT
clone size: .; J gene: TRBJ2-1; D gene: .; V gene: TRBV2; CDR3 protein: CASSEAGSYNEQFF; CDR3 DNA: TGTGCCAGCAGTGAAGCGGGTAGTTACAATGAGCAGTTCTTC
clone size: .; J gene: TRBJ2-1; D gene: TRBD2; V gene: TRBV28; CDR3 protein: CASSSGGSIRYNEQFF; CDR3 DNA: TGTGCCAGCTCCTCGGGCGGGAGTATTCGCTACAATGAGCAGTTCTTC
clone size: .; J gene: TRBJ2-1; D gene: TRBD2; V gene: TRBV15; CDR3 protein: CATRVSGSPYNEQFF; CDR3 DNA: TGTGCCACCAGGGTAAGCGGGAGCCCCTACAATGAGCAGTTCTTC
clone size: .; J gene: TRBJ1-5; D gene: TRBD1; V gene: TRBV2; CDR3 protein: CASRETGFSYQPQHF; CDR3 DNA: TGTGCCAGCAGGGAGACAGGGTTTTCCTATCAGCCCCAGCATTTT
clone size: .; J gene: TRBJ2-2; D gene: .; V gene: TRBV28; CDR3 protein: CASTPLNTGELFF; CDR3 DNA: TGTGCCAGCACCCCCTTGAACACCGGGGAGCTGTTTTTT
clone size: .; J gene: TRBJ1-1; D gene: .; V gene: TRBV5-4; CDR3 protein: CASSFIGSGATEAFF; CDR3 DNA: TGTGCCAGCAGCTTTATAGGGTCGGGAGCCACTGAAGCTTTCTTT
clone size: .; J gene: TRBJ2-3; D gene: .; V gene: TRBV29-1; CDR3 protein: CSVEEVGGGTDTQYF; CDR3 DNA: TGCAGCGTTGAAGAGGTCGGAGGAGGCACAGATACGCAGTATTTT
clone size: .; J gene: TRBJ2-7; D gene: .; V gene: TRBV19; CDR3 protein: CASSTGSSGYEQYF; CDR3 DNA: TGTGCCAGTAGTACCGGGTCTTCGGGCTACGAGCAGTACTTC
clone size: .; J gene: TRBJ2-2; D gene: .; V gene: TRBV30; CDR3 protein: CAWSTGSGELFF; CDR3 DNA: TGTGCCTGGAGCACAGGGTCCGGGGAGCTGTTTTTT
clone size: .; J gene: TRBJ2-2; D gene: .; V gene: TRBV29-1; CDR3 protein: CSVAENTGELFF; CDR3 DNA: TGCAGCGTTGCCGAGAACACCGGGGAGCTGTTTTTT
clone size: .; J gene: TRBJ1-1; D gene: .; V gene: TRBV11-2; CDR3 protein: CASSSSGGIGTEAFF; CDR3 DNA: TGTGCCAGCAGCTCGAGCGGGGGGATCGGCACTGAAGCTTTCTTT
clone size: .; J gene: TRBJ2-1; D gene: TRBD2; V gene: TRBV7-9; CDR3 protein: CASSSPSRGSGSHNEQFF; CDR3 DNA: TGTGCCAGCAGCTCGCCGTCCCGGGGGAGCGGGAGTCACAATGAGCAGTTCTTC
clone size: .; J gene: TRBJ2-5; D gene: TRBD2; V gene: TRBV9; CDR3 protein: CASSRGLAEETQYF; CDR3 DNA: TGTGCCAGCAGCCGGGGACTAGCGGAAGAGACCCAGTACTTC
clone size: once; J gene: TRBJ1-2; D gene: .; V gene: TRBV9; CDR3 protein: CASSVIVGGELGYGYTF; CDR3 DNA: TGTGCCAGCAGCGTAATTGTTGGTGGGGAGTTGGGCTATGGCTACACCTTC